This T cell receptor beta chain is from a study of cytomegalovirus exposure and HLA in healthy donors. General study points: Excluded were some V segments that proved indistinguishable, including TRBV6-2 and TRBV6-3. In a later analysis, a missense DCLRE1C variant was linked to TCR beta V- and J-gene trimming. Beyond CMV serostatus, there was no information to go on about immune exposure.

The trim removed 6 bases at V and 1 base at J, leaving 2 bases unmatched. Germline CDR1 is KGHSH and CDR2 is LQKENI. The CDR3 loop spans 14 amino acids. 60 Vbeta and 13 Jbeta primers were used in PCR. Clones were sequenced by immunoSEQ multiplex PCR, and TCRdb holds only the in-frame ones, with some missing. The sample has about 230,000 clones, 78% seen once. Points on this clone: Its antigen remains unidentified.

Sequenced input: PBMCs. This rearrangement joins TRBV18 to TRBJ1-3, with TRBD1 matching over 8 bases. The receptor was derived from a boy between 10 and 17 years old in good health and CMV-seronegative. The CDR3 sequence: CASSRQGSGNTIYF. In nucleotides, the CDR3 is TGTGCCAGCTCCCGACAGGGGTCTGGAAACACCATATATTTT.